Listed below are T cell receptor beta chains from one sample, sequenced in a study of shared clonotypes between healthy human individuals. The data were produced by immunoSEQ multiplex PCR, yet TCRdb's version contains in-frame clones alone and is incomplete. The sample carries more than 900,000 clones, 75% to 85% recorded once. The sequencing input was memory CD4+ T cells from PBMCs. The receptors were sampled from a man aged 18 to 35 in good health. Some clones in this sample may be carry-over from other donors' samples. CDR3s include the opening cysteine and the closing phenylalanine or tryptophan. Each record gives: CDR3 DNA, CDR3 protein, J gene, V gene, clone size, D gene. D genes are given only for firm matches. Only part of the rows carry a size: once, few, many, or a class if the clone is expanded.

cdr3_nt: TGTGCCAGCAGGCTCGGACTAGCGGCTCCCGAGCAGTACTTC; cdr3_aa: CASRLGLAAPEQYF; j_call: TRBJ2-7; v_call: TRBV4-2; clone_size: NA; d_call: TRBD2
cdr3_nt: TGTGCTAGTGGTTTGGGGGGACAGCGAAACACCATATATTTT; cdr3_aa: CASGLGGQRNTIYF; j_call: TRBJ1-3; v_call: TRBV12-5; clone_size: NA; d_call: TRBD1
cdr3_nt: TGTGCCAGCAGTGAACAGGGAACGAACACTGAAGCTTTCTTT; cdr3_aa: CASSEQGTNTEAFF; j_call: TRBJ1-1; v_call: TRBV2; clone_size: few; d_call: NA
cdr3_nt: TGCGCCAGCAGCCAAACCGGACCCCGGGGCGAGCAGTACTTC; cdr3_aa: CASSQTGPRGEQYF; j_call: TRBJ2-7; v_call: TRBV5-1; clone_size: NA; d_call: NA
cdr3_nt: TGTGCCAGCAGTCCCGGGAGTGTCGGGTACGAGCAGTACTTC; cdr3_aa: CASSPGSVGYEQYF; j_call: TRBJ2-7; v_call: TRBV28; clone_size: NA; d_call: NA
cdr3_nt: TGTGCCAGCCCTAGACCCTCCCTTTGTACCGGGCTAAACGACCGGTACTTC; cdr3_aa: CASPRPSLCTGLNDRYF; j_call: TRBJ2-7; v_call: TRBV27; clone_size: NA; d_call: NA
cdr3_nt: TGTGCCAGCTCACCAACTCAGGGGGGTGGCTATGGCTACACCTTC; cdr3_aa: CASSPTQGGGYGYTF; j_call: TRBJ1-2; v_call: TRBV18; clone_size: NA; d_call: TRBD1
cdr3_nt: TGTGCCAGTAGCCAGGGGTTAGGCACTGAAGCTTTCTTT; cdr3_aa: CASSQGLGTEAFF; j_call: TRBJ1-1; v_call: TRBV19; clone_size: NA; d_call: NA
cdr3_nt: TGCGCCAGCAGCCCTATCCTCAGGGGCGGGGAGCTGTTTTTT; cdr3_aa: CASSPILRGGELFF; j_call: TRBJ2-2; v_call: TRBV4-1; clone_size: NA; d_call: NA
cdr3_nt: TGTGCCACCAGCGTCCAGGGGAACACCGGGGAGCTGTTTTTT; cdr3_aa: CATSVQGNTGELFF; j_call: TRBJ2-2; v_call: TRBV15; clone_size: NA; d_call: NA
cdr3_nt: TGTGCCAGCAGCTTAACGCCAACACGAAACACCGGGGAGCTGTTTTTT; cdr3_aa: CASSLTPTRNTGELFF; j_call: TRBJ2-2; v_call: TRBV7-3; clone_size: NA; d_call: NA
cdr3_nt: TGTGCCACCAGCAGAGATGAACTCATCGGAACCTCCTACGAGCAGTACTTC; cdr3_aa: CATSRDELIGTSYEQYF; j_call: TRBJ2-7; v_call: TRBV15; clone_size: NA; d_call: NA
cdr3_nt: TGTGCCAGCAGCTCACAGGGGGGCTACGAGCAGTACTTC; cdr3_aa: CASSSQGGYEQYF; j_call: TRBJ2-7; v_call: TRBV7-2; clone_size: few; d_call: TRBD1
cdr3_nt: TGTGCCAGCAGTTCCCTAGCGGGCCGGAGCGATGAGCAGTTCTTC; cdr3_aa: CASSSLAGRSDEQFF; j_call: TRBJ2-1; v_call: TRBV6-5; clone_size: few; d_call: TRBD2
cdr3_nt: TGCAGTGCTTCCCAGGGAGATGAGCAGTTCTTC; cdr3_aa: CSASQGDEQFF; j_call: TRBJ2-1; v_call: TRBV20-1; clone_size: NA; d_call: NA
cdr3_nt: TGTGCCAGCAGTCCGGGACTAGTGGGGCCTCAGTACTTC; cdr3_aa: CASSPGLVGPQYF; j_call: TRBJ2-5; v_call: TRBV6-6; clone_size: NA; d_call: TRBD2
cdr3_nt: TGTGCCAGCTCACCCGAGCCGGTTAGTAATGAAAAACTGTTTTTT; cdr3_aa: CASSPEPVSNEKLFF; j_call: TRBJ1-4; v_call: TRBV18; clone_size: once; d_call: NA
cdr3_nt: TGCGCCAGCGCGTATCAAGGGGGCTCCTACAATGAGCAGTTCTTC; cdr3_aa: CASAYQGGSYNEQFF; j_call: TRBJ2-1; v_call: TRBV5-1; clone_size: NA; d_call: NA
cdr3_nt: TGTGCCAGCAGCCCCGGACAGAACGGGGAGCAGTACTTC; cdr3_aa: CASSPGQNGEQYF; j_call: TRBJ2-7; v_call: TRBV7-2; clone_size: NA; d_call: NA
cdr3_nt: TGTGCCAGCAGCGGAGGACTAGCGGGAGAGCGCTACGAGCAGTACTTC; cdr3_aa: CASSGGLAGERYEQYF; j_call: TRBJ2-7; v_call: TRBV5-6; clone_size: once; d_call: TRBD2
cdr3_nt: TGTGCCAGCAGTAAACAGGGTCGGAATAGTAATGAAAAACTGTTTTTT; cdr3_aa: CASSKQGRNSNEKLFF; j_call: TRBJ1-4; v_call: TRBV25-1; clone_size: NA; d_call: NA
cdr3_nt: TGTGCCAGCAGGAGCCTACAGGGCAGCGAGACCCAGTACTTC; cdr3_aa: CASRSLQGSETQYF; j_call: TRBJ2-5; v_call: TRBV2; clone_size: NA; d_call: NA
cdr3_nt: TGTGCCAGCAGACTACAGGGGGACTACGAGCAGTACTTC; cdr3_aa: CASRLQGDYEQYF; j_call: TRBJ2-7; v_call: TRBV7-8; clone_size: once; d_call: TRBD1
cdr3_nt: TGTGCCAGCTCACTCGGGACGGTTGACTACGAGCAGTACTTC; cdr3_aa: CASSLGTVDYEQYF; j_call: TRBJ2-7; v_call: TRBV18; clone_size: NA; d_call: NA